The 22 T cell receptor beta chains below all came from one sample that was sequenced in a study of blood T cell repertoires in COVID-19. This table comes from immunoSEQ multiplex PCR, and its TCRdb copy is limited to in-frame clones, with some not included. This table has roughly 330,000 clones, 70% to 90% appearing once. Sequences were obtained from PBMCs or T cells enriched from blood (not recorded which). The receptors originated from a woman between 25 and 40 years old who had recovered from COVID-19.

The chain employs TRBV7-2 and TRBJ2-7; 9 nucleotides agree with TRBD1. The V segment lost 2 bases and the J segment 5 bases; nucleotides outside the gene matches: 7. Germline V gene lookup returns CDR1 SGHTA and CDR2 FQGNSA. This CDR3 has 15 residues. The CDR3 nucleotides read TGTGCCAGCAGCTTAACCGGGACAGGGCTCAACGAGCAGTACTTC. It is translated as CASSLTGTGLNEQYF.

The CDR3 nucleotides read TGTGCCAGCAGCCAACCGGGACAGGCTTACAATGAGCAGTTCTTC. Protein product: CASSQPGQAYNEQFF. V and J are TRBV4-2 and TRBJ2-1, with 8 positions matching TRBD1. The CDR3 sequence is 15 residues long. The junction had 4 bases not matched to a gene; V was cut back by 2 bases and J by 4 bases. Germline V gene sequence: CDR1 LGHNA, CDR2 YNFKEQ.

This chain links TRBV7-3 with TRBJ2-5; tentative D call: TRBD1 (5 bases). CDR3 length: 13 amino acids. Germline CDR1 SGHTA, CDR2 FQGTGA. V was cut by 3 bases and J by 4 bases, with 9 bases left in between. In nucleotides, the CDR3 is TGTGCCAGCAGCTTCAGGGTGGGAGAGACCCAGTACTTC. This codes for CASSFRVGETQYF.

The gene calls are TRBV9 and TRBJ1-1, with TRBD1 identical over 8 bases. This CDR3 contains 17 residues. CDR1 and CDR2 (germline): SGDLS, YYNGEE. V trimming: 0 bases; J trimming: 0 bases; junction bases outside the gene matches: 7. In DNA, the CDR3 is TGTGCCAGCAGCGTAGAGGGGACAGGAAATATGAACACTGAAGCTTTCTTT. This sequence encodes CASSVEGTGNMNTEAFF.

As for this clone: No DNA is shown, since the ends of the CDR3 on it are uncertain; the CDR3 is the one TCRdb lists. The chain employs TRBV29-1 and TRBJ2-7; TRBD2, the table's D call, was not compared with the DNA. Germline V gene sequence: CDR1 SQVTM, CDR2 ANQGSEA. 12 amino acids form the CDR3, both terminal residues included. The CDR3 loop is CSSSGPGGEQYF.

The rearrangement uses TRBV24-1 and TRBJ1-5; 7 bases are shared with TRBD1. The CDR3 totals 20 residues. J lost 2 bases, V lost 1 base, and 16 bases had no gene match. Germline loops: CDR1 KGHDR, CDR2 SFDVKD. CDR3 amino acids: CATSDFEPGQALYRNQPQHF. The CDR3 DNA is TGTGCCACCAGTGATTTTGAACCCGGACAGGCCCTTTACCGCAATCAGCCCCAGCATTTT.

The V gene is TRBV4-2, the J gene TRBJ2-7; 7 nucleotides line up with TRBD2. The ends lost 1 base at V and 1 base at J; junction bases unmatched: 4. CDR1 is LGHNA and CDR2 is YNFKEQ in the germline V gene. This CDR3 is built from 15 residues. The CDR3 DNA reads as TGTGCCAGCAGCCAAGGGGCTAGCGGATCCTACGAGCAGTACTTC. It translates to CASSQGASGSYEQYF.

A single count supports this clone. CDR3 sequence: CASSSVLAGTDTQYF. The CDR3 DNA reads TGTGCCAGCAGCTCGGTGCTAGCGGGGACAGATACGCAGTATTTT. The chain links TRBV7-9 to TRBJ2-3; 9 nucleotides match TRBD2. The CDR3 has 15 residues. J was trimmed by 3 bases and V by 4 bases; bases with no gene match: 5. In germline, CDR1 is SEHNR, CDR2 FQNEAQ (reference sequence). The full variable domain, completed using reference TRBV7-9 and TRBJ2-3, is DTGVSQNPRHKITKRGQNVTFRCDPISEHNRLYWYRQTLGQGPEFLTYFQNEAQLEKSRLLSDRFSAERPKGSFSTLEIQRTEQGDSAMYLCASSSVLAGTDTQYFGPGTRLTVL.

The CDR3 region has the DNA TGTGCCAGCAGTTACCTCCTCGGGGGAAACTATGGCTACACCTTC. Translated, it gives CASSYLLGGNYGYTF. The chain carries TRBV6-5 and TRBJ1-2; TRBD1 is a possible D gene (5 bases). The CDR3 has 15 amino acids. Germline assignment: CDR1 MNHEY and CDR2 SVGAGI. V was clipped by 2 bases and J by 2 bases, with 12 bases between them.

The V gene is TRBV4-1, the J gene TRBJ1-6; D may be TRBD1 (5 bases). V was pared by 1 base and J by 14 bases, with 9 bases between. The length of the CDR3 is 12 residues. In germline, CDR1 is MGHRA, CDR2 YSYEKL. The CDR3 DNA reads TGCGCCAGCAGCCAAGTCGCAGGGTCCCTCCACTTT. Protein: CASSQVAGSLHF.

The chain links TRBV5-1 to TRBJ2-3; 10 nucleotides match TRBD2. The CDR3 consists of 16 residues. V dropped 4 bases and J dropped 2; count of bases not matched to a gene: 7. CDR1 SGHRS and CDR2 YFSETQ come from the germline V gene. The CDR3 loop reads CASSIPLAGDTDTQYF. The CDR3 DNA is TGCGCCAGCAGCATCCCCCTAGCGGGAGACACAGATACGCAGTATTTT. Filled out from reference TRBV5-1 and TRBJ2-3, the complete variable domain reads KAGVTQTPRYLIKTRGQQVTLSCSPISGHRSVSWYQQTPGQGLQFLFEYFSETQRNKGNFPGRFSGRQFSNSRSEMNVSTLELGDSALYLCASSIPLAGDTDTQYFGPGTRLTVL.

The chain couples TRBV19 to TRBJ2-1, with D maybe TRBD2 (5 bases). Trimming removed 3 bases from V and 8 bases from J, with 14 bases in between. Germline V CDR1 and CDR2: LNHDA, SQIVND (reference sequence). The CDR3 is 14 amino acids. For the CDR3, the DNA is TGTGCCAGTAGTATGGGCCTAGCTGAAGATGAGCAGTTCTTC. It specifies CASSMGLAEDEQFF.

The chain is built from TRBV18 and TRBJ2-1; 8 bases fit TRBD1. V shed 0 bases, J shed 4 bases, and the junction held 5 bases outside the gene matches. The CDR3 has 16 amino acids. Germline V CDR1 and CDR2: KGHSH, LQKENI. The CDR3 reads CASSPPGQAGYNEQFF. The CDR3 DNA follows: TGTGCCAGCTCACCACCGGGACAGGCCGGGTACAATGAGCAGTTCTTC.

This clone was found a few times. The rearrangement uses TRBV5-4 and TRBJ1-1, with D possibly matching TRBD1 (6 bases). The CDR3 is made up of 14 amino acids. Germline V gives CDR1 SGHNT, CDR2 YYREEE (reference sequence). Trimming pared 0 bases from V and 0 bases from J, leaving 6 bases between. The CDR3: CASSLGQVNTEAFF. The DNA of the CDR3 is TGTGCCAGCAGCTTGGGACAGGTGAACACTGAAGCTTTCTTT.

This chain links TRBV11-2 with TRBJ1-3; 9 bases are a match to TRBD1. The CDR3 covers 16 residues. CDR1 and CDR2 from the germline V gene are SGHAT and FQNNGV. V lost 5 bases, J lost 2 bases, and 7 bases stayed unmatched. CDR3 DNA: TGTGCCAGCAGCGCCAAACAGGGGGCAACTGGAAACACCATATATTTT. It yields the protein CASSAKQGATGNTIYF. Supplemented by reference TRBV11-2 and TRBJ1-3, the full variable domain reads EAGVAQSPRYKIIEKRQSVAFWCNPISGHATLYWYQQILGQGPKLLIQFQNNGVVDDSQLPKDRFSAERLKGVDSTLKIQPAKLEDSAVYLCASSAKQGATGNTIYFGEGSWLTVV.

V is TRBV6-5 and J is TRBJ1-6; D call uncertain. This CDR3 region has 15 residues. The germline CDR1 and CDR2 sequences are MNHEY and SVGAGI. Trimming removed 4 bases from V and 7 bases from J, with 14 bases in between. CDR3: CASSSGRTGNSPLHF. CDR3 in DNA: TGTGCCAGCAGTTCGGGTCGGACGGGGAATTCACCCCTCCACTTT.

V usage is TRBV7-2 and J usage is TRBJ2-1, with a possible D match to TRBD2 (5 bases). This CDR3 is built from 17 residues. V lost 1 base and J lost 0, with 13 bases in between. Germline CDR1 reads SGHTA; CDR2 reads FQGNSA. CDR3 DNA: TGTGCCAGCAGCTTAGGTTTGGGAGAGAGCTCCTACAATGAGCAGTTCTTC. It encodes CASSLGLGESSYNEQFF.

Turning to this clone: The sample has other DNA sequences that encode this CDR3 too. The V gene is TRBV5-1, the J gene TRBJ1-4; D is possibly TRBD1 (5 bases). Germline loops: CDR1 SGHRS, CDR2 YFSETQ. The V end lost 0 bases, the J end lost 5 bases, and 5 bases lay between the germline ends. The CDR3 runs 13 residues. The CDR3 region has the DNA TGCGCCAGCAGCTTGGACAGGAATGAAAAACTGTTTTTT. Translation gives CASSLDRNEKLFF.

The chain employs TRBV14 and TRBJ1-6; the D gene is possibly TRBD1 (6 bases). The CDR3 covers 15 residues. From germline, CDR1 is SGHDN and CDR2 FVKESK. The V end was cut by 2 bases, the J end by 7 bases, with 12 bases between. CDR3 in amino acids: CASSQNQGSNSPLHF. CDR3 nucleotide sequence: TGTGCCAGCAGCCAAAATCAGGGGTCGAATTCACCCCTCCACTTT.

The J gene is TRBJ1-1, the V gene TRBV2; D unresolved. Trimming took 6 bases from V and 0 from J, leaving 8 bases between them. Looked up from germline, CDR1 is SNHLY and CDR2 is FYNNEI. The CDR3 extends over 13 amino acids. CDR3 region: CASSQAVNTEAFF. The CDR3 region has the DNA TGTGCCAGCAGCCAGGCAGTGAACACTGAAGCTTTCTTT.

CDR3 sequence: CASSLVGGASYEQYF. CDR3 sequence (DNA): TGTGCCAGCAGCTTGGTAGGGGGCGCGTCCTACGAGCAGTACTTC. The chain has TRBV5-8 and TRBJ2-7; 7 bases line up with TRBD1. Germline lookup yields CDR1 SGHTS and CDR2 YDEGEE. CDR3 length: 15 residues. The ends lost 0 bases at V and 1 base at J; junction bases unmatched: 4.

The CDR3 loop reads CASKRGHEQYF. The CDR3 nucleotides are TGTGCCAGCAAGCGGGGCCACGAGCAGTACTTC. The V gene is TRBV2, the J gene TRBJ2-7, with 7 positions matching TRBD2. The ends lost 7 bases at V and 5 bases at J; junction bases unmatched: 2. The CDR3 is made up of 11 amino acids. Germline CDR1 reads SNHLY; CDR2 reads FYNNEI.